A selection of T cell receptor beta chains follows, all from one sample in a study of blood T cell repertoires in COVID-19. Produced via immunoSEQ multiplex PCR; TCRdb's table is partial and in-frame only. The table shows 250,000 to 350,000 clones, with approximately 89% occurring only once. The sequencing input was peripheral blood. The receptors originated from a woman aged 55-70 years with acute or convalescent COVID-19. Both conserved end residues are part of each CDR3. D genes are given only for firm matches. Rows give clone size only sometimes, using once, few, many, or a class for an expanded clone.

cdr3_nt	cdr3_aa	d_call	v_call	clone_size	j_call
TGTGCCAGCAGTTCCGGGACTAGCGGGTCCGGGGAGCTGTTTTTT	CASSSGTSGSGELFF	TRBD2	TRBV7-6	-	TRBJ2-2
TGCAGCGCCCGACAGGGGGCCTATGGCTACACCTTC	CSARQGAYGYTF	TRBD1	TRBV29-1	-	TRBJ1-2
TGTGCCACCACCAGCACGGGGGGTGACGGCACAGATACGCAGTATTTT	CATTSTGGDGTDTQYF	TRBD2	TRBV24-1	-	TRBJ2-3
TGTGCCAGCAGTGATACGGTTGCAGATACGCAGTATTTT	CASSDTVADTQYF	-	TRBV25-1	-	TRBJ2-3
TGTGCCAGCAGGACCGGAGTTGGCGAGCAGTACTTC	CASRTGVGEQYF	-	TRBV3-1/TRBV3-2	-	TRBJ2-7
TGTGCCAGCAGAAGGACAGGGGCTGTAGATGGCTACACCTTC	CASRRTGAVDGYTF	TRBD1	TRBV28	-	TRBJ1-2
TGTGCCAGCACCAACCTAATAGGACTAGCGGGGGTCGATACGCAGTATTTT	CASTNLIGLAGVDTQYF	TRBD2	TRBV5-6	once	TRBJ2-3
TGTGCCTGGGGTTGGGGCCGCTACGAGCAGTACTTC	CAWGWGRYEQYF	-	TRBV30	-	TRBJ2-7
TGTGCCAGCAGCAGCATTACGGGCGGGAGTGTGGGGGAGCAGTTCTTC	CASSSITGGSVGEQFF	TRBD2	TRBV11-3	-	TRBJ2-1
TGTGCCAGCAGTCCCAACAGGGTGGGCCAAGAGACCCAGTACTTC	CASSPNRVGQETQYF	-	TRBV27	-	TRBJ2-5
TGTGCCAGCACCGAGACAGGCCCAAATGAAAAACTGTTTTTT	CASTETGPNEKLFF	-	TRBV7-9	-	TRBJ1-4
TGTGCCAGCAGCTCTAGCGGGAGGGCCGCAGATACGCAGTATTTT	CASSSSGRAADTQYF	TRBD2	TRBV7-2	-	TRBJ2-3
TGTGCCAGCAGTGCAGGTCCGAGCTCCTACAATGAGCAGTTCTTC	CASSAGPSSYNEQFF	-	TRBV2	-	TRBJ2-1
TGTGCCACCAGCAGAGACACCCCTGGCGGGTGGAACAATGAGCAGTTCTTC	CATSRDTPGGWNNEQFF	-	TRBV15	-	TRBJ2-1
TGTGCCAGCAGTCTTCCCCGGAATGAGCAGTTCTTC	CASSLPRNEQFF	-	TRBV12-3/TRBV12-4	-	TRBJ2-1
TGTGCCAGCTCTAGAGGGGGGGCGGCCTCCTACAATGAGCAGTTCTTC	CASSRGGAASYNEQFF	-	TRBV2	once	TRBJ2-1
TGTGCCACCAGCAGAGATCTCATGAGCTCCTACGAGCAGTACTTC	CATSRDLMSSYEQYF	-	TRBV15	-	TRBJ2-7
TGTGCCAGCAGGACTGACGGGAACACCGGGGAGCTGTTTTTT	CASRTDGNTGELFF	-	TRBV7-9	-	TRBJ2-2
TGTGCCAGCACGGGGAGGACCTCTCGGACCCAGTACTTC	CASTGRTSRTQYF	-	TRBV6-5	-	TRBJ2-5
TGTGCCAGCAGCGCCGGGATTTATAATTCACCCCTCCACTTT	CASSAGIYNSPLHF	-	TRBV9	-	TRBJ1-6
TGTGCCACCAGTGATACGCGCGGCACTTACAATGAGCAGTTCTTC	CATSDTRGTYNEQFF	-	TRBV24-1	-	TRBJ2-1
TGTGCCAGCAGTAGTTTGGGGCTAGCGACTTACAATGAGCAGTTCTTC	CASSSLGLATYNEQFF	-	TRBV28	-	TRBJ2-1
TGTGCCAGCTCTCCCAGCGGCGGAGTGTCTAAAGCTTTCTTT	CASSPSGGVSKAFF	-	TRBV18	-	TRBJ1-1
TGTGCTAGTGGTGGGGACAGCACGTCTGGAAACACCATATATTTT	CASGGDSTSGNTIYF	TRBD1	TRBV12-5	-	TRBJ1-3
TGTGCCAGCAGTTTATGGGGCTCGGAGACCCAGTACTTC	CASSLWGSETQYF	-	TRBV12-3/TRBV12-4	-	TRBJ2-5
TGTGCCAGCAGTTTCCCACTCGGCAGGGGCTCCTACAATGAGCAGTTCTTC	CASSFPLGRGSYNEQFF	-	TRBV28	-	TRBJ2-1
TGTGCCTGGATCGACCGTCCACAGGGTTATGGTTCACCCCTCCACTTT	CAWIDRPQGYGSPLHF	-	TRBV30	-	TRBJ1-6
TGTGCCAGCAGCAAAAAACTGGGAGTCCCAGGGACAGGGGGCGCGAAAGGAAACACCATATATTTT	CASSKKLGVPGTGGAKGNTIYF	-	TRBV21-1	-	TRBJ1-3
TGTGCCAGCAGTTTTCTAGCGGGGCAAAAGGAGTATTTT	CASSFLAGQKEYF	TRBD2	TRBV12-3/TRBV12-4	-	TRBJ2-3
TGTGCCACCAGCCGGGACAGTAACTCCTACGAGCAGTACTTC	CATSRDSNSYEQYF	TRBD1	TRBV24-1	-	TRBJ2-7
TGTGCCAGCAGCGGGGAGGCGGGAGTGAACACCGGGGAGCTGTTTTTT	CASSGEAGVNTGELFF	TRBD2	TRBV7-2	-	TRBJ2-2
TGTGCCAGCAGACTACCGGGACAGGGGGCGTTTGGCTACACCTTC	CASRLPGQGAFGYTF	TRBD1	TRBV6-5	-	TRBJ1-2
TGTGCCAGCAGTAGACAGGGAATGAACACTGAAGCTTTCTTT	CASSRQGMNTEAFF	TRBD1	TRBV6-2/TRBV6-3	-	TRBJ1-1
TGTGCCAGCATCCGAGGACAGGATGGGGGAAACACCATATATTTT	CASIRGQDGGNTIYF	TRBD1	TRBV28	few	TRBJ1-3
TGCGCCAGCAGCCTGGGACTAGCGCAAGATACGCAGTATTTT	CASSLGLAQDTQYF	TRBD2	TRBV5-1	-	TRBJ2-3